This T cell receptor (beta chain) came from a study of blood T cell repertoires in COVID-19. The overall study: Samples taken during acute and convalescent COVID-19 were collected in the United States, Italy and Spain. T cells, B-cell-depleted T cells, or PBMCs supplied cDNA or gDNA.

Only in-frame clones appear in the TCRdb table, and some are missing; sequencing was by immunoSEQ multiplex PCR. This sample has approximately 90,000 clones, with roughly 80% found just once. V was trimmed by 1 base and J by 6 bases, leaving 6 bases between them. The CDR3 is made up of 13 amino acids. Germline V CDR1 and CDR2: LGHDT, YNNKEL (reference sequence). As to this clone: The identical CDR3 is also encoded by other nucleotide sequences in the sample.

The sequence was collected from an elderly man with active or convalescent COVID-19. Input material: peripheral blood. This chain connects TRBV3-1 (or the pseudogene TRBV3-2) to TRBJ1-4; D is unresolved. CDR3 sequence reads: CASSQAGDEKLFF. Written as DNA, the CDR3 is TGTGCCAGCAGCCAAGCAGGTGATGAAAAACTGTTTTTT.